The following is a T cell receptor beta chain sequence with its context. Its antigen remains unidentified. This sample stems from a study of shared clonotypes between healthy human individuals. Study conclusions and caveats: Non-shared clonotypes had lower generation probabilities than those shared by all four donors.

Splitting of each subset's genomic DNA was done evenly across several immunoSEQ plates. Per the authors' pipeline: ImmunoSEQ output lacked quality scores and full-length reads, limiting matched filtering. The data were produced by immunoSEQ multiplex PCR, yet TCRdb's version contains in-frame clones alone and is incomplete. That table furnishes V, J and clone size, whereas the DNA furnished D and trimming. Of under 2.5 million clones listed, around 90% are singletons. This CDR3 spans 14 amino acids. CDR1 SGHTA and CDR2 FQGNSA come from the germline V gene. V lost 3 bases to trimming and J lost 0 bases, with 9 bases between them.

The TCR sequence derives from a man between 18 and 35 years old in good health. Some clones in this sample may be carry-over from other donors' samples. The sample was naive CD4+ T cells from PBMCs. Subset given: CD45RA+ positively selected. The chain has TRBV7-2 and TRBJ2-7, with D unresolved. CDR3 sequence reads: CASSFSVGSYEQYF. Here the CDR3 DNA reads TGTGCCAGCAGCTTCTCGGTGGGCTCCTACGAGCAGTACTTC.